These 18 T cell receptor beta chains came from one sample sequenced in a study of tumor and adjacent non-tumor tissue in lung cancer. The library came from three nested PCR rounds adapted from ARM-PCR protocols. TCRdb reanalysed the multiplex PCR reads using MiXCR and keeps one entry per CDR3 protein. This sample has just over 200,000 distinct CDR3 sequences; about 71% occur once, and the top ten carry 20% to 25%. The template was RNA from unsorted bulk tissue. Sequencing was carried out using lung tumor tissue. Receptor source: a man between 60 and 75 years old with non-small cell lung cancer.

V usage is TRBV11-2 and J usage is TRBJ2-7; 9 bases map to TRBD1. The ends lost 6 bases at V and 4 bases at J; junction bases unmatched: 16. CDR3 length: 17 amino acids. Germline CDR1 reads SGHAT; CDR2 reads FQNNGV. The CDR3: CASRSEGRTGAMYEQYF. DNA for the CDR3: TGTGCCAGCAGATCGGAAGGACGGACAGGGGCCATGTACGAGCAGTACTTC. The full variable domain, its missing parts supplied by reference TRBV11-2 and TRBJ2-7, is EAGVAQSPRYKIIEKRQSVAFWCNPISGHATLYWYQQILGQGPKLLIQFQNNGVVDDSQLPKDRFSAERLKGVDSTLKIQPAKLEDSAVYLCASRSEGRTGAMYEQYFGPGTRLTVT.

This clonotype was detected once. At one end, the junction sequence differs from germline, possibly due to a read error. The chain combines TRBV6-5 with TRBJ1-1; D gene uncertain. Germline V lookup: CDR1 MNHEY, CDR2 SVGAGI. The CDR3 has 16 amino acids. The CDR3 loop is CASSYSFQPMNTETFF. CDR3 in DNA: TGTGCCAGCAGTTACTCGTTTCAGCCCATGAACACTGAAACTTTCTTT.

To note about this clonotype: A read error is likely, as this CDR3 ends without the conserved phenylalanine or tryptophan. Because the CDR3's place on the DNA is in doubt, the DNA is left out and the CDR3 is given as listed by TCRdb. The V gene is TRBV20-1, the J gene TRBJ2-1; TRBD1 is the table's D call, not checked against the DNA. The CDR3 contains 15 residues when both ends are counted. Germline V gene data show CDR1 as DFQATT and CDR2 as SNEGSKA (reference sequence). Here the CDR3 reads CSARGKGVIAPRPVI.

Concerning this clonotype: Without the conserved terminal phenylalanine or tryptophan, this CDR3 likely stems from a read error. The chain uses TRBV6-5 and TRBJ1-2; tentatively, D is TRBD1 (6 bases). CDR1 and CDR2 (germline): MNHEY, SVGAGI. CDR3 length: 14 amino acids. This CDR3 reads CVSSYQGPDYGYTL. The DNA of the CDR3 is TGTGTCAGCAGTTACCAGGGGCCCGACTATGGCTACACCCTC.

In regard to this clonotype: It may be a read error: a sequence one base away is much more abundant. The rearrangement links TRBV5-6 to TRBJ1-1; D is uncertain. This CDR3 is 14 amino acids long. Germline V gene sequence: CDR1 SGHDT, CDR2 YYEEEE. The CDR3 nucleotides read TGTACCAGCAGCTTGCCAACAGTGAACACTGAAGCTTTCTTT. It codes for CTSSLPTVNTEAFF.

As to this clonotype: This may come from a read error, since a much larger clone is one base off. This chain links TRBV6-5 with TRBJ2-7; D perhaps matches TRBD2 (5 bases). CDR1 and CDR2 (germline): MNHEY, SVGAGI. The CDR3 covers 14 residues. The CDR3 protein is CASGYVARSDEQYF. The CDR3, as DNA: TGTGCCAGCGGTTACGTTGCCCGTAGCGACGAGCAGTACTTC.

Note on this clonotype: A clone one base away is much larger, so this may be a read error. This chain uses TRBV20-1 with TRBJ2-1; D call uncertain. The CDR3 is 15 amino acids. The V gene's germline CDR1 is DFQATT and CDR2 SNEGSKA (reference sequence). CDR3 coding DNA: TGCAATGCTAGAGATCCAACGGGCGCTAAGAATGAGCAGTTCTTC. Amino acids: CNARDPTGAKNEQFF.

Comment on this clonotype: A much larger clone lies a single base off, so this may be a read error. The chain links TRBV4-3 to TRBJ2-7; the D is unclear. The length of the CDR3 is 14 residues. Germline CDR1 reads LGHNA; CDR2 reads YSLEER. CDR3: CPSSQVRDSYEQYF. The CDR3 DNA follows: TGCCCCAGCAGCCAAGTACGAGACTCCTACGAGCAGTACTTC.

Turning to this clonotype: A much larger clone is a single base away; this may be a read error. For the CDR3, the DNA is TGTGCCAGCAGTTTACCTCAGAGGAACAATGAGCAGTTCTTC. It yields the protein CASSLPQRNNEQFF. This chain uses TRBV12-3 or TRBV12-4 with TRBJ2-1; no reliable D call. CDR3 size: 14 residues. V shed 2 bases and J shed 5 bases, with 10 bases lying between them.

With respect to this clonotype: The junction and the germline gene differ at one end; a read error may be behind it. J is TRBJ1-1 and V is TRBV4-3, with a tentative D call TRBD1 (6 bases). Per the germline V gene, CDR1 is LGHNA and CDR2 is YSLEER. The CDR3 is 15 residues long. CDR3 nucleotide sequence: TGCGCCTGCAGCAAAGTGACAGGTCCGAACACTGAAGCTTTCTTT. It codes for CACSKVTGPNTEAFF.

The V call is TRBV20-1, the J call TRBJ2-7, with D tentatively TRBD1 (6 bases). There are 13 residues in the CDR3. Trimming left V 6 bases short and J 3 bases short, with 15 bases between. CDR1 and CDR2 from the germline V gene are DFQATT and SNEGSKA (reference sequence). The CDR3 nucleotides are TGCAGTGCGCAACCGACAGGTGTCTACGAGCAGTACTTC. Its translation: CSAQPTGVYEQYF.

In this sample, this clonotype turned up many times. This rearrangement joins TRBV4-1 to TRBJ2-7, with unresolved D. Per the germline V gene, CDR1 is MGHRA and CDR2 is YSYEKL. V lost 4 bases and J 0 bases, leaving 13 bases between the germline ends. The CDR3 covers 15 residues. CDR3 DNA sequence: TGCGCCAGCAGCCTTTACACCGAAAGCTCCTACGAGCAGTACTTC. Translation: CASSLYTESSYEQYF.

This chain links TRBV5-1 with TRBJ2-7; D is perhaps TRBD2 (6 bases). The germline V and J ends were trimmed by 4 bases and 2 bases, with 10 bases remaining between them. The germline CDR1 and CDR2 sequences are SGHRS and YFSETQ. CDR3 length: 13 residues. CDR3 sequence (DNA): TGCGCCAGCAGCCTGGAGGGGACCTACGAGCAGTACTTC. It translates to CASSLEGTYEQYF.

This clonotype was observed once. The chain couples TRBV28 to TRBJ1-2; D not resolved. CDR3 size: 14 residues. Germline V lookup: CDR1 MDHEN, CDR2 SYDVKM. V lost 5 bases and J lost 3, with 13 bases in between. The chain's CDR3 is CASSVPIDDYGYTF. CDR3 sequence (DNA): TGTGCCAGCAGTGTCCCCATAGACGACTATGGCTACACCTTC.

Comments on this clonotype: Relative to the germline gene, one junction end is altered; a read error may explain this. The chain employs TRBV20-1 and TRBJ2-3, with D perhaps matching TRBD2 (7 bases). Germline CDR1 reads DFQATT; CDR2 reads SNEGSKA (reference sequence). The CDR3 consists of 14 residues. The CDR3 coding sequence is TGCAGTGCCTCGGACATCCGGGGGGCAAATACGCAGTTTTTT. As protein: CSASDIRGANTQFF.

This clonotype was observed a few times. One base away lies a much larger clone, so this may be a sequencing read error. The V gene is TRBV4-2, the J gene TRBJ1-4, with D possibly matching TRBD1 (6 bases). Germline lookup yields CDR1 LGHNA and CDR2 YNFKEQ. This CDR3 region has 16 residues. CDR3 loop: CTSSQEFVAGDEKLFF. The CDR3 DNA reads TGTACCAGCAGCCAAGAATTTGTGGCAGGGGATGAAAAACTGTTTTTT.

As for this clonotype: One base away lies a much larger clone, so this may be a sequencing read error. J is TRBJ2-7 and V is TRBV20-1; D could derive from TRBD1 or TRBD2 (5 bases each). The CDR3 is 16 amino acids. Germline lookup yields CDR1 DFQATT and CDR2 SNEGSKA (reference sequence). The CDR3 nucleotides are TGCAGTGCTAGAGATCCGGGGCTTCCAGCTCCCTACGAGAAGTACTTC. It translates to CSARDPGLPAPYEKYF.

This clonotype appeared once. Mismatch with germline at one junction end may stem from a read error. V is TRBV11-2 and J is TRBJ2-2; D is ambiguous. This CDR3 is 12 amino acids long. The germline CDR1 and CDR2 sequences are SGHAT and FQNNGV. The CDR3 is CAGRTWVGELFF. In DNA, the CDR3 is TGTGCCGGCAGGACCTGGGTCGGGGAGCTGTTTTTT.